This T cell receptor beta chain was sequenced in a study of T-cell memory formation after mild COVID-19. General observations from the study: Clonal second-wave expansions that peaked on day 37 had unconfirmed SARS-CoV-2 specificity. The main location of contracting CD4+ clones was CM and EM, and that of contracting CD8+ clones was EMRA.

TCRdb passed the 5' RACE reads through MiXCR, listing each CDR3 protein once. The table includes 150,000 to 200,000 distinct CDR3 sequences, 11% detected once. Germline V gene lookup returns CDR1 MNHEY and CDR2 SVGAGI. With 4 bases clipped from V and 0 bases from J, the junction kept 4 bases outside the gene matches. CDR3 length: 15 residues. This clonotype occurred many times. Its cognate antigen is unknown. The TCR originated in a man aged 18 to 35 who had mild COVID-19 (a few samples of this study predate the infection). Cell type and time point are not known. The J gene is TRBJ2-3, the V gene TRBV6-5; TRBD2 matches at 7 bases. The sample taken for sequencing was PBMCs or a T cell subset sorted from them (not recorded which). CDR3 region: CASSSSGESTDTQYF. In DNA form, the CDR3 reads TGTGCCAGCAGTTCCAGCGGGGAAAGCACAGATACGCAGTATTTT.